This T cell receptor (beta chain) was documented in a study of cytomegalovirus exposure and HLA in healthy donors. About the research overall: Among around 400 genotyped donors, approximately 80% fell in the Caucasian-associated ancestry cluster.

Whole-study findings and limits: Other equally common chains were less clonally expanded than HLA-associated TCR beta chains, a later analysis showed. Some TCR beta chains (about 170 of them) were listed as cytomegalovirus-associated. A reported reduction in N-insertions relative to the 666-donor mean was seen in an Asian-associated ancestry cluster in a later analysis.

Germline lookup yields CDR1 MNHEY and CDR2 SVGAGI. V lost 5 bases and J 8 bases, leaving 15 bases between the germline ends. The CDR3 extends over 13 amino acids. About this clone itself: As yet, its antigen is unknown.

PCR amplification relied on 60 Vbeta primers (plus 13 Jbeta primers). Assay: immunoSEQ multiplex PCR; the TCRdb copy retains only in-frame clones and omits some. The sample has some 150,000 clones. V and J are TRBV6-5 and TRBJ1-2, with a possible D match to TRBD1 (5 bases). Sequenced input: PBMCs. The sequence was collected from a woman under 30 in good health and CMV-seropositive. The CDR3 protein is CASSPTNKGGYTF. DNA for the CDR3: TGTGCCAGCAGTCCCACTAACAAGGGGGGCTACACCTTC.